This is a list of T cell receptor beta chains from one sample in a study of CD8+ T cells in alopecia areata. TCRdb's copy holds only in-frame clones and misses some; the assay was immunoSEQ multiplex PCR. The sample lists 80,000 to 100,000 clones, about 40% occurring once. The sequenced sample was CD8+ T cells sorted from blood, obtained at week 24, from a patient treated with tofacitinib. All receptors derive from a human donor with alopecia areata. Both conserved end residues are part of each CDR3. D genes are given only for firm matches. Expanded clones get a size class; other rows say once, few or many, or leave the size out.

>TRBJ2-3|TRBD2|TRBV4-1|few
CASSLAGGLTDTQYF
TGCGCCAGCAGCCTTGCGGGGGGACTCACAGATACGCAGTATTTT
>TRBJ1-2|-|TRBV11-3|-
CASSLLKGPSTF
TGTGCCAGCAGCTTACTTAAGGGCCCCTCCACCTTC
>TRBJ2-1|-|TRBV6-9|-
CASSLTRDNRTYNEQFF
TGTGCCAGCAGTTTAACCCGGGACAACCGAACTTACAATGAGCAGTTCTTC
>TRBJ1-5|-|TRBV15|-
CATSRAGGQPQHF
TGTGCCACCAGCAGAGCGGGTGGTCAGCCCCAGCATTTT
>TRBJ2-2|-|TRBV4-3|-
CASSLGHVTPGELFF
TGCGCCAGCAGCCTGGGACACGTTACACCCGGGGAGCTGTTTTTT
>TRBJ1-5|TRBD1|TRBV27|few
CASSLGTGLIQPQHF
TGTGCCAGCAGTTTAGGGACAGGTCTCATTCAGCCCCAGCATTTT
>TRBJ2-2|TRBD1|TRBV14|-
CASSHGQGPSTGELFF
TGTGCCAGCAGCCATGGACAGGGACCGAGCACCGGGGAGCTGTTTTTT
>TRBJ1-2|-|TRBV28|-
CASSLFEGGVGYTF
TGTGCCAGCAGTTTATTTGAAGGGGGTGTTGGCTACACCTTC
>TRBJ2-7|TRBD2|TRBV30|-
CAWSRDYYEQYF
TGTGCCTGGAGCCGGGACTACTACGAGCAGTACTTC
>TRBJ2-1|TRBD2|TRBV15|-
CATSNTSGTRNEQFF
TGTGCCACCAGCAACACTAGCGGGACCCGGAATGAGCAGTTCTTC
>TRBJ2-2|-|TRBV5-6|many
CASSLPTGRNTGELFF
TGTGCCAGCAGCTTACCGACAGGACGAAACACCGGGGAGCTGTTTTTT
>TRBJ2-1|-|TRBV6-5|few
CASSFGLGGGEQFF
TGTGCCAGCAGTTTTGGCCTAGGAGGTGGAGAGCAGTTCTTC
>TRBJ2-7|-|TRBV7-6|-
CASSLGDAGEQYF
TGTGCCAGCAGCTTGGGGGACGCCGGCGAGCAGTACTTC
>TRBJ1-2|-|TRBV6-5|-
CASSYTGARYGYTF
TGTGCCAGCAGTTACACGGGTGCCAGATATGGCTACACCTTC
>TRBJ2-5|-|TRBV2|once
CASSDGGGRTETQYF
TGTGCCAGCAGTGACGGAGGGGGGCGAACAGAGACCCAGTACTTC
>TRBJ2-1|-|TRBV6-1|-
CASSPVRGLRNEQFF
TGTGCCAGCAGTCCGGTCAGGGGCCTCAGGAATGAGCAGTTCTTC
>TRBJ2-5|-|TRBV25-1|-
CASSEFHSQETQYF
TGTGCCAGCAGTGAATTTCACAGCCAAGAGACCCAGTACTTC
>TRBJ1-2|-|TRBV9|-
CASSAGPGTNYGYTF
TGTGCCAGCAGCGCCGGACCAGGGACTAACTATGGCTACACCTTC
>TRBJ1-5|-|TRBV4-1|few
CASSQLDSSRQPQHF
TGCGCCAGCAGCCAACTGGACAGCTCTCGCCAGCCCCAGCATTTT
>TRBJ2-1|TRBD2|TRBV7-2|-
CASSLGGRINEQFF
TGTGCCAGCAGCCTGGGGGGGAGAATCAATGAGCAGTTCTTC
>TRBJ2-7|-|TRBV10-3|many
CAISSTGHEAYEQYF
TGTGCCATCAGTAGTACAGGGCATGAGGCATACGAGCAGTACTTC
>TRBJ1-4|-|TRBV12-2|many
CASRLTGEHERKLFF
TGTGCAAGTCGCTTAACAGGGGAGCATGAGCGGAAACTGTTTTTT
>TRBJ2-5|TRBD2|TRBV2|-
CAIQSGGGETQYF
TGTGCCATCCAAAGCGGGGGCGGTGAGACCCAGTACTTC
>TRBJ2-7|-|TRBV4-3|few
CASSQEFRGTYEQYF
TGCGCCAGCAGCCAAGAATTTAGGGGGACCTACGAGCAGTACTTC
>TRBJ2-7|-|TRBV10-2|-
CASSDPVGGAYEQYF
TGCGCCAGCAGTGACCCGGTCGGAGGGGCCTACGAGCAGTACTTC
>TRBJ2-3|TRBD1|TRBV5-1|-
CASSLAGTGSSTDTQYF
TGCGCCAGCAGCTTGGCCGGGACAGGGAGTAGCACAGATACGCAGTATTTT
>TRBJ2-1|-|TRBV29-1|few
CSPGDNEQFF
TGCAGCCCTGGCGACAATGAGCAGTTCTTC
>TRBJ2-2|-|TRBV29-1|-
CSVSSWDGTGELFF
TGCAGCGTATCGTCGTGGGACGGCACCGGGGAGCTGTTTTTT
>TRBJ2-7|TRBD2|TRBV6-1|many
CASSEGTSGAHEQYF
TGTGCCAGCAGTGAGGGGACTAGCGGGGCCCACGAGCAGTACTTC
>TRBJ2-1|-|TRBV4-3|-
CASSRASVYNEQFF
TGCGCCAGCAGCCGGGCTAGCGTCTACAATGAGCAGTTCTTC
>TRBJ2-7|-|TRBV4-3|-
CASSQERMNYEQYF
TGCGCCAGCAGCCAAGAGCGGATGAACTACGAGCAGTACTTC
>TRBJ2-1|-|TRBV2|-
CASSDIGSEGYNEQFF
TGTGCCAGCAGTGATATAGGCTCCGAAGGCTACAATGAGCAGTTCTTC